This T cell receptor beta chain was retrieved from a study of shared clonotypes between healthy human individuals. Study-level information: Donor composition was a couple of women and three men, aged 18 to 49. Points from the study as a whole: The study generally estimated greater richness for naive than memory subsets.

Concerning this clone itself: The antigen is undetermined.

The length of the CDR3 is 14 residues. V shed 8 bases and J 5 bases; nucleotides not matched to a gene: 11. The germline V gene has CDR1 SGHVS and CDR2 FQNEAQ. Several immunoSEQ plates received, in even portions, the genomic DNA of each subset. Sequenced by immunoSEQ multiplex PCR; TCRdb stores in-frame clones only, minus some. The sample carries around 2.5 million clones, 93% recorded once. The chain carries TRBV7-8 and TRBJ2-7; 8 bases agree with TRBD1. The sample comprised naive CD4+ T cells from PBMCs. Stated subset: CD45RA+ positively selected. This sequence originates from a man aged 18 to 29 in good health. Some clones in this sample may be carry-over from other donors' samples. CDR3 residues: CASATGTGVDEQYF. The DNA of the CDR3 is TGTGCCAGCGCAACCGGGACAGGTGTCGACGAGCAGTACTTC.